This T cell receptor (beta chain) stems from a study of cytomegalovirus exposure and HLA in healthy donors. Study overall: Per a later analysis, the roughly 700 first-cohort and approximately 120 validation repertoires shared one platform.

The study, taken as a whole, reports: Both high specificity and high sensitivity reportedly marked the classifier's diagnosis of cytomegalovirus status. The tendency of first-cohort TCR clusters to co-occur in the roughly 130 validation repertoires was the finding of a later analysis. Researchers catalogued 164 TCR beta chains as cytomegalovirus-associated.

This clone was recorded once. Its specificity is unknown. The table came from immunoSEQ multiplex PCR; TCRdb's copy has only in-frame clones and leaves some out. The repertoire includes 100,000 to 150,000 clones, 85% to 95% of them detected once, and around 1.2% sits in the top ten. CDR1 PRHDT and CDR2 FYEKMQ come from the germline V gene (reference sequence). This CDR3 contains 12 residues. Deletions cut 0 bases from V and 4 bases from J, with 3 bases between. The sample comprised PBMCs. The clonotype comes from a woman between 18 and 29 years old in good health and CMV-seronegative. The chain links TRBV13 to TRBJ1-1; D unresolved. CDR3 in DNA: TGTGCCAGCAGCTTAGGGGCCACTGAAGCTTTCTTT. Translation: CASSLGATEAFF.